This passage covers 26 T cell receptor beta chains from one sample sequenced in a study of blood T cell repertoires in COVID-19. Only in-frame clones appear in the TCRdb table, and some are missing; sequencing was by immunoSEQ multiplex PCR. The sample holds around 370,000 clones; approximately 90% are singletons and the top ten take around 1.2%. Material for sequencing was PBMCs or T cells enriched from blood (not recorded which). These receptor sequences come from a woman aged 18-30 years who had recovered from COVID-19.

The CDR3 DNA follows: TGTGCCAGCAGTGGATACAGGGGGGGCTCCTACGAGCAGTACTTC. It encodes CASSGYRGGSYEQYF. J is TRBJ2-7 and V is TRBV6-2 or TRBV6-3; a weak D match, TRBD1 (8 bases). Germline lookup yields CDR1 MNHEY and CDR2 SVGEGT. V lost 5 bases and J 0 bases, leaving 14 bases between the germline ends. The CDR3 consists of 15 residues.

This clone was found a few times. The chain carries TRBV4-1 and TRBJ2-7; possibly TRBD1 for D (5 bases). Trimming took off 0 bases at V and 0 bases at J, with 9 bases between the two ends. The CDR3 runs 15 residues. Germline V gene data show CDR1 as MGHRA and CDR2 as YSYEKL. The CDR3 here is CASSQEGANSYEQYF. The CDR3, as DNA: TGCGCCAGCAGCCAAGAAGGGGCCAACTCCTACGAGCAGTACTTC.

The gene calls are TRBV9 and TRBJ2-3; tentatively, D is TRBD2 (6 bases). Trimming removed 0 bases at V and 2 bases at J, with 13 bases between. Germline V gene data show CDR1 as SGDLS and CDR2 as YYNGEE. The CDR3 sequence is 16 residues long. The CDR3 nucleotides are TGTGCCAGCAGCGTAGAAGCTAGCGTCTACACAGATACGCAGTATTTT. Translated: CASSVEASVYTDTQYF.

This chain joins TRBV18 and TRBJ1-2; D unclear. Germline loops: CDR1 KGHSH, CDR2 LQKENI. With 0 bases removed from V and 4 bases from J, the gap between germline ends came to 21 bases. CDR3 size: 18 residues. This chain's CDR3 is CASSPPAPAPVFTYGYTF. CDR3 nucleotides: TGTGCCAGCTCACCACCGGCTCCTGCACCAGTTTTTACCTATGGCTACACCTTC.

This sequence joins TRBV5-8 and TRBJ2-1; 10 nucleotides agree with TRBD1. The CDR3 extends over 16 amino acids. The trim removed 4 bases at V and 5 bases at J, leaving 9 bases unmatched. Germline V lookup: CDR1 SGHTS, CDR2 YDEGEE. CDR3 sequence (DNA): TGTGCCAGCAGCCATTTGACAGGGGGCCCCAACAATGAGCAGTTCTTC. It encodes CASSHLTGGPNNEQFF.

V is TRBV5-4 and J is TRBJ1-2, with 9 bases aligning to TRBD1. CDR3 length equals 15 residues. From germline, CDR1 is SGHNT and CDR2 YYREEE (reference sequence). The ends lost 0 bases at V and 1 base at J; junction bases unmatched: 1. CDR3 nucleotides: TGTGCCAGCAGCTTGGGACAGGGGGGTAACTATGGCTACACCTTC. This translates into CASSLGQGGNYGYTF.

The chain joins TRBV2 to TRBJ2-3, with TRBD2 identical over 14 bases. V shed 5 bases and J 4 bases; nucleotides not matched to a gene: 5. Germline lookup yields CDR1 SNHLY and CDR2 FYNNEI. CDR3 size: 16 residues. CDR3 nucleotides: TGTGCCAGCAGTCCAGGACTAGCGGGGGGATCAGATACGCAGTATTTT. Amino acid sequence: CASSPGLAGGSDTQYF.

The chain joins TRBV3-1 (or the pseudogene TRBV3-2) to TRBJ1-1; a possible D gene is TRBD1 (6 bases). V gave up 1 base and J gave up 2 bases, with 8 bases separating them. CDR1 and CDR2 (germline): LGHDT, YNNKEL (reference sequence). The CDR3 is made up of 14 amino acids. The CDR3 sequence: CASSQADRNTEAFF. The DNA for the CDR3 is TGTGCCAGCAGCCAAGCGGACAGAAACACTGAAGCTTTCTTT.

This CDR3 reads CASSDGTTQETQYF. DNA for the CDR3: TGTGCCAGCAGCGACGGGACAACACAAGAGACCCAGTACTTC. The gene calls are TRBV9 and TRBJ2-5; possibly TRBD1 for D (6 bases). Trimming shortened V by 3 bases and J by 2 bases, and 11 bases separated the two germline ends. Germline V lookup: CDR1 SGDLS, CDR2 YYNGEE. The CDR3 covers 14 residues.

The chain uses TRBV6-2 or TRBV6-3 and TRBJ2-7; 10 bases fit TRBD2. The germline V gene has CDR1 MNHEY and CDR2 SVGEGT. The length of the CDR3 is 14 residues. Unmatched junction bases numbered 6, after V lost 7 bases and J lost 3 bases. The DNA of the CDR3 is TGTGCCAGCACCCCACTAGCGGGGAGCTACGAGCAGTACTTC. Amino acids: CASTPLAGSYEQYF.

The chain links TRBV11-2 to TRBJ1-2, with D possibly matching TRBD1 (5 bases). The CDR3 is 13 residues long. V was cut by 5 bases and J by 5 bases, with 12 bases left in between. Germline V gene data show CDR1 as SGHAT and CDR2 as FQNNGV. CDR3 sequence (DNA): TGTGCCAGCAGCACCGACAGCTTTTATGGCTACACCTTC. It codes for CASSTDSFYGYTF.

This chain uses TRBV4-2 with TRBJ1-2; D is undetermined. CDR1 and CDR2 from the germline V gene are LGHNA and YNFKEQ. The CDR3 runs to 16 residues. Trimming pared 0 bases from V and 2 bases from J, leaving 13 bases between. The CDR3 is CASSQDHGGRNYGYTF. The DNA of the CDR3 is TGTGCCAGCAGCCAAGATCATGGAGGGCGCAACTATGGCTACACCTTC.

This clone has a handful of counts. The CDR3 DNA follows: TGTGCCAGCGGAGCGGGGCACACAGATACGCAGTATTTT. Residues: CASGAGHTDTQYF. The chain recombines TRBV6-4 with TRBJ2-3; TRBD2 matches 7 bases. After removal of 8 bases from V and 2 bases from J, the junction contained 4 bases not matched to a gene. The CDR3 sequence is 13 residues long. Looked up from germline, CDR1 is MRHNA and CDR2 is SNTAGT.

The chain links TRBV5-4 to TRBJ1-1; D is unresolved. This CDR3 is built from 15 residues. Germline-derived CDR1 and CDR2 are SGHNT and YYREEE (reference sequence). The germline V and J ends were trimmed by 0 bases and 0 bases, with 9 bases remaining between them. The CDR3 DNA reads TGTGCCAGCAGCTTGGCCGTGGCAATGAACACTGAAGCTTTCTTT. It translates to CASSLAVAMNTEAFF.

This clone appeared once. The chain has TRBV5-4 and TRBJ2-7; 7 nucleotides match TRBD2. The CDR3 extends over 16 amino acids. From germline, CDR1 is SGHNT and CDR2 YYREEE (reference sequence). After removal of 0 bases from V and 1 base from J, the junction contained 7 bases not matched to a gene. CDR3 nucleotide sequence: TGTGCCAGCAGCTTGGTCATGGGAGGGTCTTCCTACGAGCAGTACTTC. Residues: CASSLVMGGSSYEQYF.

The chain carries TRBV6-5 and TRBJ2-2; TRBD2 is a possible D gene (6 bases). The CDR3 covers 13 residues. V dropped 7 bases and J dropped 4 bases, with 10 bases sitting between them. Germline V gene lookup returns CDR1 MNHEY and CDR2 SVGAGI. The CDR3 coding sequence is TGTGCCAGCAACTCGGGGGTCACCGGGGAGCTGTTTTTT. Amino acid sequence: CASNSGVTGELFF.

This clone was recorded once. The V gene is TRBV2, the J gene TRBJ1-1; TRBD1 matches 8 bases. V was pared by 1 base and J by 1 base, with 2 bases of the junction left unmatched. This CDR3 spans 15 amino acids. CDR1 SNHLY and CDR2 FYNNEI come from the germline V gene. CDR3 sequence reads: CASSEGQGQNTEAFF. The CDR3 DNA sequence: TGTGCCAGCAGTGAAGGACAGGGGCAGAACACTGAAGCTTTCTTT.

In its sample, this clone was seen a few times. V and J are TRBV5-1 and TRBJ1-6, with D maybe TRBD1 (5 bases). Germline-derived CDR1 and CDR2 are SGHRS and YFSETQ. The CDR3 has 15 residues. The V and J ends lost 0 bases and 5 bases respectively, with 9 bases between them. CDR3 region: CASSLASGNNSPLHF. CDR3 bases: TGCGCCAGCAGCTTGGCCTCAGGGAATAATTCACCCCTCCACTTT.

The rearrangement links TRBV25-1 to TRBJ2-7; 10 positions match TRBD2. The junction had 9 bases not matched to a gene; V was cut back by 1 base and J by 6 bases. Germline CDR1 and CDR2: MGHDK and SYGVNS. This CDR3 region has 16 residues. The CDR3 spells CASSELGLAGAGEQYF. In nucleotides, the CDR3 is TGTGCCAGCAGTGAATTGGGTCTAGCGGGGGCCGGCGAGCAGTACTTC.

The chain recombines TRBV12-5 with TRBJ1-1; no firm D call. Deletions cut 6 bases from V and 3 bases from J, with 14 bases between. Germline V gives CDR1 LGHNT, CDR2 FRNRAP. This CDR3 region has 14 residues. The CDR3 bases are TGTGCTAGTGGAAAATATCGGGGTCACACTGAAGCTTTCTTT. This translates into CASGKYRGHTEAFF. Looking up the rest from reference TRBV12-5 and TRBJ1-1 gives the full variable domain: DARVTQTPRHKVTEMGQEVTMRCQPILGHNTVFWYRQTMMQGLELLAYFRNRAPLDDSGMPKDRFSAEMPDATLATLKIQPSEPRDSAVYFCASGKYRGHTEAFFGQGTRLTVV.

The CDR3 DNA follows: TGTGCCAGCTCACCGGCGACAGGGGGAAACACCATATATTTT. Its translation is CASSPATGGNTIYF. This rearrangement joins TRBV18 to TRBJ1-3, with 7 bases aligning to TRBD1. V was pared by 3 bases and J by 4 bases, with 3 bases of the junction left unmatched. Germline values: CDR1 KGHSH, CDR2 LQKENI. The CDR3 is 14 residues long.

The chain combines TRBV2 with TRBJ1-2, with 8 bases aligning to TRBD1. The CDR3 length is 12 residues. Trimming at V came to 5 bases and at J to 7 bases, leaving 3 bases not matched to a gene. Germline CDR1 reads SNHLY; CDR2 reads FYNNEI. The CDR3 DNA reads as TGTGCCAGCAGTCGGACAGGGCTTGGCTACACCTTC. Translation: CASSRTGLGYTF.

V is TRBV4-1 and J is TRBJ1-1; 8 positions match TRBD1. Germline values: CDR1 MGHRA, CDR2 YSYEKL. The CDR3 has 14 residues. J gave up 5 bases and V 4 bases, and 6 bases lay outside the gene matches. The CDR3 protein is CASSLDRAETEAFF. The CDR3, as DNA: TGCGCCAGCAGCCTGGACAGGGCCGAAACTGAAGCTTTCTTT.

The chain uses TRBV5-4 and TRBJ1-2, with 7 bases matching TRBD1. CDR1 and CDR2 (germline): SGHNT, YYREEE (reference sequence). J lost 5 bases, V lost 3 bases, and 4 bases had no gene match. The CDR3 is 13 amino acids. CDR3 sequence reads: CASSSGQMYGYTF. CDR3 in DNA: TGTGCCAGCAGCTCGGGACAGATGTATGGCTACACCTTC. The full variable domain, completed using reference TRBV5-4 and TRBJ1-2, is ETGVTQSPTHLIKTRGQQVTLRCSSQSGHNTVSWYQQALGQGPQFIFQYYREEENGRGNFPPRFSGLQFPNYSSELNVNALELDDSALYLCASSSGQMYGYTFGSGTRLTVV.

V usage is TRBV2 and J usage is TRBJ2-5; TRBD2 might be the D (6 bases). Germline V gene data show CDR1 as SNHLY and CDR2 as FYNNEI. The V end was cut by 3 bases, the J end by 5 bases, with 10 bases between. The CDR3 totals 13 residues. The CDR3 DNA sequence: TGTGCCAGCAGTGACGCGGGGTTGGAGACCCAGTACTTC. Translating it yields CASSDAGLETQYF.

The chain joins TRBV9 to TRBJ1-1; D is possibly TRBD1 (6 bases). V lost 4 bases, J lost 4 bases, and 14 bases lay in between. This CDR3 spans 14 amino acids. In germline, CDR1 is SGDLS, CDR2 YYNGEE. The DNA for the CDR3 is TGTGCCAGCAGCCCAGAGACAGGTCTCACTGAAGCTTTCTTT. The encoded protein is CASSPETGLTEAFF.